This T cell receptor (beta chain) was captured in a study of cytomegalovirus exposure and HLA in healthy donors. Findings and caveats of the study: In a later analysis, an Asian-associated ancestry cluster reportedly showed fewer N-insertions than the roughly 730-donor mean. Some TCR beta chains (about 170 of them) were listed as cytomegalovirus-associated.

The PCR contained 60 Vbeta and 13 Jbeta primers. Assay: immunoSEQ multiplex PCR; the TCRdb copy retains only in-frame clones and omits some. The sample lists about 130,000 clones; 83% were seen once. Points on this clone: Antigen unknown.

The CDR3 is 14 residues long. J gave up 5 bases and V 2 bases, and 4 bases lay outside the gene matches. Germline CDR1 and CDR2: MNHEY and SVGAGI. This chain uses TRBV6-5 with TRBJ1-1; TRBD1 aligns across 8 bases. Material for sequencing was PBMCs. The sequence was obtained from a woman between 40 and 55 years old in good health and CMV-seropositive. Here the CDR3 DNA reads TGTGCCAGCAGTTACGCCAGGGGGCTGACTGAAGCTTTCTTT. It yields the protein CASSYARGLTEAFF.